This TCR beta chain was captured by sequencing in a study of blood T cell repertoires in COVID-19 (TCRdb year 2020). Background on the whole study: Samples from collaborators originated in the United States, Italy and Spain and spanned both the acute and convalescent phases of COVID-19. The prospective study material was composed of cDNA or gDNA derived from T cells, B-cell-depleted T cells, or PBMCs. Subjects who had been exposed to COVID-19, were actively infected with it, or had recovered from it provided the deeply sampled blood TCRbeta repertoires that made up the dataset. The repertoires were released in a freely available public database intended as a resource for research on the immune response to SARS-CoV-2. The samples were drawn from the first 160 participants of the ongoing ImmuneRACE study and from some 1,300 subjects provided by 6 global collaborators. A de-identified subject ID, COVID-19 status, age in years and sex were almost always included in the sample metadata. Where HLA class I and class II types were available, the types were taken from metadata supplied by the sample provider, not from assay-based typing. Points the paper makes about the study in general: The quantity of clinical and demographic metadata differed by source and by participant and was supplied without curation.

The CDR3 contains 15 residues, cysteine and phenylalanine counted. The DNA shown is the 45-base CDR3, in frame from base 1. The junction shows trimming of 5 bases on V and 9 bases on J, and the gene matches do not reach 11 bases of it. CDR1 and CDR2, looked up from the germline V gene, are MNHEY and SVGEGT. For this clone: Its antigen is currently not known. No base qualities exist here, and no much larger clone lies one base off it.

Participants in the prospective study were enrolled through a virtual design, were aged roughly 18 to 100 years, and lived in approximately 25 United States geographic areas. To assign participants to cohorts, the prospective study relied on clinical history that participants themselves reported in a screening survey and a study questionnaire. For ImmuneRACE Cohort 3, a participant was defined as recovered based on two consecutive negative NP/OP PCR tests, clearance by a healthcare professional, or resolution of symptoms. In the prospective study, mobile phlebotomists collected whole blood, serum and a nasopharyngeal or oropharyngeal swab from each participant. Participants in the prospective study had the option to provide additional blood draws and questionnaires over a roughly 2-month period. Prospective study blood samples were shipped either frozen or at room temperature before DNA extraction.

TCRbeta CDR3 regions were amplified from genomic DNA by means of the immunoSEQ Assay, a bias-controlled multiplex PCR. The original pipeline was this. The number of nucleated cells in each sample was estimated by amplification of reference gene primers within the assay. Sequence reads were collapsed and filtered to measure the absolute abundance of every unique TCRbeta CDR3 rearrangement. For each sample, productive Simpson clonality was calculated as the square root of Simpson's diversity index over productive rearrangements. TCRdb limited this immuneACCESS table to in-frame rearrangements with V and J called. A share of clones is missing; checked studies link under half to unresolved V genes, and the rest is unexplained. That table supplies the V and J calls and clone size; D and trimming were determined from the DNA. The sample table shows 310,000 or so clones, and around 88% are seen once. The ten largest clones take up about 5.5% of the sample.

The sequencing sample was made of PBMCs or T cells enriched from blood (not recorded which). The sequence joins TRBV6-2 or TRBV6-3 to TRBJ2-1; the central 9 bases match TRBD2. The clonotype originates from a woman in her thirties or forties who had recovered from COVID-19. The DNA reads as follows: TGTGCCAGCAGTACAAGGACTAGCGCCTTGGGTGAGCAGTTCTTC. Its protein product is CASSTRTSALGEQFF.